The rows below give T cell receptor beta chains drawn from one sample of a study of Tregs in tolerant kidney transplant recipients. Sequenced by immunoSEQ multiplex PCR; TCRdb stores in-frame clones only, minus some. The sample lists fewer than 100,000 clones, 93% occurring once. Sequenced here: CD4+ T cells from blood, sampled before the transplant. The receptor set was obtained from a human donor who received a combined kidney and bone marrow transplant. Each CDR3 is given with its conserved first and last residue. The D gene is left open where the match is weak. A row's size may be missing; if present it is once, few, many or a size class.

CDR3 DNA: TGCGCCAGCAGCTTAAACCAGGGCGACACTGAAGCTTTCTTT
CDR3 protein: CASSLNQGDTEAFF
clone size: once
D gene: NA
J gene: TRBJ1-1
V gene: TRBV5-1

CDR3 DNA: TGTGCCAGCAGCTGGAGCGGGGGACCCACAGATACGCAGTATTTT
CDR3 protein: CASSWSGGPTDTQYF
clone size: once
D gene: TRBD2
J gene: TRBJ2-3
V gene: TRBV7-2

CDR3 DNA: TGTGCCAGCCAGCGGGGGTACTATGGCTACACCTTC
CDR3 protein: CASQRGYYGYTF
clone size: NA
D gene: NA
J gene: TRBJ1-2
V gene: TRBV5-6

CDR3 DNA: TGCGCCAGCAGCTCTCTCCCACAGGGGCGAAGTTCACCCCTCCACTTT
CDR3 protein: CASSSLPQGRSSPLHF
clone size: NA
D gene: TRBD1
J gene: TRBJ1-6
V gene: TRBV5-1

CDR3 DNA: TGTGCCACCAGCATACTCTATCGGACAGGTCGCAGCTACGAGCAGTACTTC
CDR3 protein: CATSILYRTGRSYEQYF
clone size: once
D gene: TRBD1
J gene: TRBJ2-7
V gene: TRBV15

CDR3 DNA: TGTGCCAGCAGTGAACCAGGACTAGCGGTTGGGTACGAGCAGTACTTC
CDR3 protein: CASSEPGLAVGYEQYF
clone size: NA
D gene: TRBD2
J gene: TRBJ2-7
V gene: TRBV6-1

CDR3 DNA: TGTGCCAGCAGTGGGAGGGTTAAGGATCAGCCCCAGCATTTT
CDR3 protein: CASSGRVKDQPQHF
clone size: NA
D gene: NA
J gene: TRBJ1-5
V gene: TRBV28

CDR3 DNA: TGTGCCAGCAGCTCGTTGGGACAGGGTGTGGGCACTGAAGCTTTCTTT
CDR3 protein: CASSSLGQGVGTEAFF
clone size: NA
D gene: TRBD1
J gene: TRBJ1-1
V gene: TRBV7-2

CDR3 DNA: TGTGCCAGCAGTCCTAGCGGGGGCAATGAGCAGTTCTTC
CDR3 protein: CASSPSGGNEQFF
clone size: NA
D gene: TRBD2
J gene: TRBJ2-1
V gene: TRBV9

CDR3 DNA: TGTGCCAGTAGTACCCGGGACAGGGGAGGGGTTGTGCAGTACTTC
CDR3 protein: CASSTRDRGGVVQYF
clone size: NA
D gene: TRBD1
J gene: TRBJ2-5
V gene: TRBV19

CDR3 DNA: TGTGCCAGCAGCTCCCATCTGGGGATAGCGTACAATGAGCAGTTCTTC
CDR3 protein: CASSSHLGIAYNEQFF
clone size: NA
D gene: NA
J gene: TRBJ2-1
V gene: TRBV11-2

CDR3 DNA: TGCGCCAGCAGCAGTAGCGGGGTTAGCACAGATACGCAGTATTTT
CDR3 protein: CASSSSGVSTDTQYF
clone size: NA
D gene: TRBD2
J gene: TRBJ2-3
V gene: TRBV5-1

CDR3 DNA: TGTGCCAGCAGCCAAGGGGCGGGGCGTTCCTACGAGCAGTACTTC
CDR3 protein: CASSQGAGRSYEQYF
clone size: NA
D gene: NA
J gene: TRBJ2-7
V gene: TRBV4-2

CDR3 DNA: TGTGCCAGCAGCTCACAAGTTACCCAGCGGGAGAGGGCAGATACGCAGTATTTT
CDR3 protein: CASSSQVTQRERADTQYF
clone size: NA
D gene: TRBD2
J gene: TRBJ2-3
V gene: TRBV7-3

CDR3 DNA: TGTGCCAGCAGTAACCCACGGACAGGGTCAGATACGCAGTATTTT
CDR3 protein: CASSNPRTGSDTQYF
clone size: NA
D gene: TRBD1
J gene: TRBJ2-3
V gene: TRBV25-1

CDR3 DNA: TGCGCCAGCAGCTTGGAGATTGGAGTGCAGCCCCAGCATTTT
CDR3 protein: CASSLEIGVQPQHF
clone size: NA
D gene: NA
J gene: TRBJ1-5
V gene: TRBV5-1

CDR3 DNA: TGTGCCAGCAGTGAAGCGAGGGACAGGGTAAAAGGCTACACCTTC
CDR3 protein: CASSEARDRVKGYTF
clone size: NA
D gene: TRBD1
J gene: TRBJ1-2
V gene: TRBV6-1

CDR3 DNA: TGCGCCAGCAGCTTGCTAGCGAGCGGGCCCTACAATGAGCAGTTCTTC
CDR3 protein: CASSLLASGPYNEQFF
clone size: once
D gene: NA
J gene: TRBJ2-1
V gene: TRBV5-1

CDR3 DNA: TGTGCCAGCAGCTCTCCCAGGGATCCGGGTCAGCCCCAGCATTTT
CDR3 protein: CASSSPRDPGQPQHF
clone size: few
D gene: NA
J gene: TRBJ1-5
V gene: TRBV11-2

CDR3 DNA: TGTGCCAGTAGCATAACTAGCGGGGGGGCCTACGAGCAGTACTTC
CDR3 protein: CASSITSGGAYEQYF
clone size: NA
D gene: TRBD2
J gene: TRBJ2-7
V gene: TRBV19

CDR3 DNA: TGTGCCAGTAACTCGGACAGGCAAGAGACCCAGTACTTC
CDR3 protein: CASNSDRQETQYF
clone size: few
D gene: TRBD1
J gene: TRBJ2-5
V gene: TRBV19

CDR3 DNA: TGTGCCACCAGCAGAGATCTGAATCAGCCCCAGCATTTT
CDR3 protein: CATSRDLNQPQHF
clone size: NA
D gene: NA
J gene: TRBJ1-5
V gene: TRBV15

CDR3 DNA: TGTGCCTGGAGTGCCAGGTCTAACTATGGCTACACCTTC
CDR3 protein: CAWSARSNYGYTF
clone size: NA
D gene: NA
J gene: TRBJ1-2
V gene: TRBV30